The clone carrying this T cell receptor (beta chain) was counted ten times or more. This specimen belongs to a study of neurological immune-mediated disorders. Study background: Multiple sclerosis patients numbered around 34, of whom around 31 were relapsing-remitting and 3 secondary progressive.

There are 15 residues in the CDR3. Germline assignment: CDR1 SGHRS and CDR2 YFSETQ. Germline trimming cut 0 bases from V and 2 bases from J; bases unmatched to any gene: 5. TCRdb itself ran the 5' RACE reads through MiXCR, one entry per CDR3 protein. The sample lists tens of thousands of distinct CDR3 sequences, around 5.2% seen once, with less than 8% in the top ten. What was sequenced was PBMCs. The chain combines TRBV5-1 with TRBJ2-7; 7 bases map to TRBD1. The sequence was collected from a man younger than 35 with multiple sclerosis. CDR3: CASSLARGSAYEQYF. CDR3 sequence (DNA): TGCGCCAGCAGCTTGGCCAGGGGGAGCGCCTACGAGCAGTACTTC.